What follows are 16 T cell receptor beta chains derived from one specimen sequenced in a study of neurological immune-mediated disorders. In TCRdb, the 5' RACE reads were re-called with MiXCR into one record per CDR3 protein. The data contain about 120,000 distinct CDR3 sequences, roughly 3.4% of them singletons. Input material: PBMCs. The receptors were gathered from a woman in her 30s with multiple sclerosis.

This clonotype was recorded many times. V and J are TRBV7-6 and TRBJ2-3; 10 nucleotides agree with TRBD1. The germline CDR1 and CDR2 sequences are SGHVS and FNYEAQ. This CDR3 region has 15 residues. J lost 4 bases, V lost 2 bases, and 3 bases had no gene match. The CDR3: CASSLRQGAPDTQYF. CDR3 sequence (DNA): TGTGCCAGCAGCTTACGACAGGGGGCCCCAGATACGCAGTATTTT. Based on the CDR3 plus reference TRBV7-6 and TRBJ2-3, the full variable domain is GAGVSQSPRYKVTKRGQDVALRCDPISGHVSLYWYRQALGQGPEFLTYFNYEAQQDKSGLPNDRFSAERPEGSISTLTIQRTEQRDSAMYRCASSLRQGAPDTQYFGPGTRLTVL.

This clonotype appeared many times. J is TRBJ1-5 and V is TRBV20-1; D is ambiguous. The ends were cut back, 3 bases at V and 2 bases at J, with 8 bases in the middle. Germline-derived CDR1 and CDR2 are DFQATT and SNEGSKA (reference sequence). This CDR3 comprises 13 residues. The CDR3 nucleotides read TGCAGTGCTAGTGGGCAGGGCAATCAGCCCCAGCATTTT. Residues: CSASGQGNQPQHF.

This clonotype occurred many times. The genes are TRBV7-2 and TRBJ2-1, with a weak D call TRBD1 (7 bases). V was shortened by 5 bases and J by 4 bases, with 9 bases between the two germline ends. Per germline, CDR1 SGHTA and CDR2 FQGNSA. The CDR3 spans 13 residues. The CDR3 nucleotides read TGTGCCAGCAGCCAGGGGGGTTACAATGAGCAGTTCTTC. This translates into CASSQGGYNEQFF.

This clonotype has a count of ten or more. The V gene is TRBV12-3 or TRBV12-4, the J gene TRBJ2-1; D remains ambiguous. The CDR3 runs 13 residues. The V end lost 6 bases, the J end lost 8 bases, and 14 bases lay between the germline ends. The CDR3, as DNA: TGTGCCAGCAGGCCTTCGGTAGAGGATGAGCAGTTCTTC. It is translated as CASRPSVEDEQFF.

The rearrangement joins TRBV19 to TRBJ1-1; 7 positions match TRBD1. The germline V gene has CDR1 LNHDA and CDR2 SQIVND (reference sequence). Losses at the gene ends were 5 bases for V and 1 base for J; bases not matched to a gene: 7. This CDR3 is 15 amino acids long. The CDR3 sequence: CASSRRGSWNTEAFF. The CDR3 DNA sequence: TGTGCCAGTAGTCGCAGGGGGAGTTGGAACACTGAAGCTTTCTTT.

In its sample, this clonotype was seen many times. The chain uses TRBV6-5 and TRBJ2-7, with 10 bases that match TRBD2. There are 15 residues in the CDR3. V shed 6 bases and J 6 bases; nucleotides not matched to a gene: 11. Looked up from germline, CDR1 is MNHEY and CDR2 is SVGAGI. As DNA, the CDR3 is TGTGCCAGCAGGGCTAGCGGGAGTGATCTTGCCGAGCAGTACTTC. This translates into CASRASGSDLAEQYF.

At least ten counts were recorded for this clonotype. The chain joins TRBV5-5 to TRBJ1-1; D gene uncertain. CDR3 length: 12 amino acids. Deletions cut 4 bases from V and 2 bases from J, with 6 bases between. Per germline, CDR1 SGHKS and CDR2 YYEKEE (reference sequence). This CDR3 is CASSGINTEAFF. As DNA, the CDR3 is TGTGCCAGCAGCGGCATAAACACTGAAGCTTTCTTT.

Ten or more counts support this clonotype. The rearrangement uses TRBV20-1 and TRBJ2-1, with 12 bases that match TRBD2. V lost 2 bases, J lost 7 bases, and 9 bases stayed unmatched. CDR3 length: 16 amino acids. Germline CDR1 and CDR2: DFQATT and SNEGSKA (reference sequence). The CDR3 DNA is TGCAGTGCTAGATTCCCCCCGGGACTAGCGGGTAATGAGCAGTTCTTC. Translated: CSARFPPGLAGNEQFF.

This clonotype was recorded many times. The V call is TRBV4-3, the J call TRBJ1-1; no clear D gene. This CDR3 is built from 13 residues. Germline V CDR1 and CDR2: LGHNA, YSLEER. V dropped 2 bases and J dropped 1 base, with 5 bases sitting between them. In nucleotides, the CDR3 is TGCGCCAGCAGCCAAAATGAGAACACTGAAGCTTTCTTT. This encodes CASSQNENTEAFF.

In regard to this clonotype: A much larger clone lies a single base off, so this may be a read error. This rearrangement joins TRBV20-1 to TRBJ2-7; D gene ambiguous. Trimming shortened V by 3 bases and J by 7 bases, and 16 bases separated the two germline ends. Germline V CDR1 and CDR2: DFQATT, SNEGSKA (reference sequence). CDR3 length: 13 amino acids. CDR3 nucleotide sequence: TGCAGTGCTAGCCATAATTCTAGATATGAGCAGTACTTC. It translates to CSASHNSRYEQYF.

This clonotype was detected many times. The chain carries TRBV7-7 and TRBJ2-3; D remains ambiguous. V was shortened by 5 bases and J by 2 bases, with 8 bases between the two germline ends. Germline V gene sequence: CDR1 SSHAT, CDR2 FNYEAQ (reference sequence). The CDR3 totals 13 residues. The CDR3 nucleotides read TGTGCCAGCAGCACGCGACTCACAGATACGCAGTATTTT. This codes for CASSTRLTDTQYF.

This clonotype has at least ten counts. CDR3 in DNA: TGCGCCAGCAGCTCCGCGACAGCGCTGAACACTGAAGCTTTCTTT. Amino acids: CASSSATALNTEAFF. This sequence joins TRBV4-3 and TRBJ1-1; maybe TRBD1 (5 bases). This CDR3 is built from 15 residues. CDR1 and CDR2 from the germline V gene are LGHNA and YSLEER. Trimming took off 5 bases at V and 0 bases at J, with 13 bases between the two ends.

A few counts support this clonotype. V is TRBV11-2 and J is TRBJ1-2; 12 positions agree with TRBD1. Germline V gene lookup returns CDR1 SGHAT and CDR2 FQNNGV. This CDR3 contains 15 residues. The ends lost 0 bases at V and 10 bases at J; junction bases unmatched: 6. The CDR3 sequence: CASSLDQGTGGDYTF. In nucleotides, the CDR3 is TGTGCCAGCAGCTTAGATCAAGGGACAGGGGGCGACTACACCTTC.

This clonotype occurred many times. V is TRBV9 and J is TRBJ1-1, with 7 bases identical to TRBD1. V lost 2 bases, J lost 10 bases, and 5 bases stayed unmatched. The CDR3 consists of 12 residues. Per the germline V gene, CDR1 is SGDLS and CDR2 is YYNGEE. The CDR3 DNA sequence: TGTGCCAGCAGCGTGGCACAGGGGTTAGCTTTCTTT. It translates to CASSVAQGLAFF.

There are many counts of this clonotype. This chain uses TRBV10-1 with TRBJ2-7, with D possibly being TRBD2 (5 bases). The V and J ends lost 3 bases and 0 bases respectively, with 9 bases between them. Germline V gene data show CDR1 as WNHNN and CDR2 as SYGVQD (reference sequence). The CDR3 runs 14 residues. CDR3 residues: CASSDYAGSYEQYF. DNA for the CDR3: TGCGCCAGCAGTGATTATGCGGGCTCCTACGAGCAGTACTTC.

Note on this clonotype: This may arise from a read error, as a much more abundant clone is one base away. This chain connects TRBV5-1 to TRBJ1-2; D is unresolved. Germline CDR1 SGHRS, CDR2 YFSETQ. Trimming left V 4 bases short and J 0 bases short, with 10 bases between. This CDR3 contains 14 residues. The CDR3 loop reads CASSPGKANYGYTF. The DNA of the CDR3 is TGCGCCAGCAGCCCGGGAAAGGCTAACTATGGCTACACCTTC.